The text below deals with one T cell receptor beta chain. No antigen is known for it. Method: immunoSEQ multiplex PCR; TCRdb's copy keeps in-frame clones and lacks some. Among roughly 35,000 clones listed, around 90% were seen once. This record belongs to a study of PD-1 blockade in classical Hodgkin lymphoma. Findings and caveats of the study: Those achieving complete response showed baseline diversity like newly diagnosed patients. TCR diversity in CD4+, not CD8+, cells rose significantly by C4D1.

Time point of the sample: cycle 4 day 1 (C4D1), after less than 7 weeks of nivolumab. Brentuximab vedotin exposure varied, and every patient relapsed after autologous stem cell transplantation. Thawed PBMCs were the source of CD4+ T cells, purified by magnetic negative selection. Complete response, partial response or progressive disease was each patient's best response. The sequencing used CD4+ T cells from blood, collected before the fourth cycle of nivolumab. The receptor comes from a human donor with classical Hodgkin lymphoma.

The CDR3 DNA sequence: TGTGCCTGGAGTTTCTCCCCTTCCGAGCAGTACTTC. As protein: CAWSFSPSEQYF. V and J are TRBV30 and TRBJ2-7; D unclear. Germline V lookup: CDR1 GTSNPN, CDR2 SVGIG (reference sequence). Trimming removed 2 bases at V and 6 bases at J, with 11 bases between. The CDR3 consists of 12 residues. Full variable domain (outside the CDR3, taken from reference TRBV30 and TRBJ2-7): SQTIHQWPATLVQPVGSPLSLECTVEGTSNPNLYWYRQAAGRGLQLLFYSVGIGQISSEVPQNLSASRPQDRQFILSSKKLLLSDSGFYLCAWSFSPSEQYFGPGTRLTVT.